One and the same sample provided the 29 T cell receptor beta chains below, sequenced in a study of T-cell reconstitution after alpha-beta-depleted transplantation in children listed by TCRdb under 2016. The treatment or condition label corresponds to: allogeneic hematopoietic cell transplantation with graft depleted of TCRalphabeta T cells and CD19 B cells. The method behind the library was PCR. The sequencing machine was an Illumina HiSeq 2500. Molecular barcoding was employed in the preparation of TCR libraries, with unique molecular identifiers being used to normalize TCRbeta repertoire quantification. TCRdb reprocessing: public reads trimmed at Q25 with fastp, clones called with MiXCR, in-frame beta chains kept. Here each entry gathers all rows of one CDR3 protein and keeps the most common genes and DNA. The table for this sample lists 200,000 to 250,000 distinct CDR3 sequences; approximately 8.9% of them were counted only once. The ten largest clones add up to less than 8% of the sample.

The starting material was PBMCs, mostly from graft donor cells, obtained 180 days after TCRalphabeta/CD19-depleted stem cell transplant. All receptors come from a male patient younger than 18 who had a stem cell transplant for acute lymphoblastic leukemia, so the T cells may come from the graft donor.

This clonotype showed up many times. This chain's CDR3 is CASSPGVAGGPFSYNEQFF. The CDR3 DNA sequence: TGTGCCAGCAGTCCAGGGGTAGCGGGAGGACCTTTTAGTTACAATGAGCAGTTCTTC. The V and J genes are TRBV28 and TRBJ2-1; TRBD2 agrees at 10 bases. Germline CDR1 is MDHEN and CDR2 is SYDVKM. V trimming: 5 bases; J trimming: 4 bases; junction bases outside the gene matches: 17. This CDR3 spans 19 amino acids.

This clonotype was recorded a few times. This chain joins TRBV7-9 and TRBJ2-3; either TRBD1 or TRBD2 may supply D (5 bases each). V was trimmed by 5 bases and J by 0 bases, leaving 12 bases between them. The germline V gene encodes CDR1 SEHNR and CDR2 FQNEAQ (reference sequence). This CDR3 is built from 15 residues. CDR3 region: CASSPHRGSTDTQYF. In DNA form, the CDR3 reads TGTGCCAGCAGCCCCCATCGGGGCAGCACAGATACGCAGTATTTT.

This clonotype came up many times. Here the CDR3 DNA reads TGTGCCAGCAGCTTAGAGGTAGACAATGAGCAGTTCTTC. This codes for CASSLEVDNEQFF. This chain joins TRBV7-2 and TRBJ2-1; no firm D call. Germline-derived CDR1 and CDR2 are SGHTA and FQGNSA. V dropped 1 base and J dropped 5 bases, with 6 bases sitting between them. CDR3 length: 13 amino acids.

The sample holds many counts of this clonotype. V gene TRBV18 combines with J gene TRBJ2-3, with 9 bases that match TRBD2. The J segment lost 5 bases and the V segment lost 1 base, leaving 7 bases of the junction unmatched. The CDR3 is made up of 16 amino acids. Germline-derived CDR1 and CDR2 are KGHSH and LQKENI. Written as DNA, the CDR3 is TGTGCCAGCTCACCACTTAGCGGGGGCCCCCAAGATACGCAGTATTTT. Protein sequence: CASSPLSGGPQDTQYF.

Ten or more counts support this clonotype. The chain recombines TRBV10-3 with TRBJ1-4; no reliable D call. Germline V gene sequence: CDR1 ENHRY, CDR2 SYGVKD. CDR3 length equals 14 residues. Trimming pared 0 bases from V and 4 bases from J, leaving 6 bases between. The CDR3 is CAISESRVNEKLFF. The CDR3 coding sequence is TGTGCCATCAGTGAGTCGCGGGTTAATGAAAAACTGTTTTTT.

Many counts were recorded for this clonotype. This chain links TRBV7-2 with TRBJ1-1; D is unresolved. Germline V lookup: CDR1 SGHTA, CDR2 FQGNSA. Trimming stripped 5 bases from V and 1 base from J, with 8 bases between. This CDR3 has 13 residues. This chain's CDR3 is CASSNRANTEAFF. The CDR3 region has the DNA TGTGCCAGCAGCAACCGGGCGAACACTGAAGCTTTCTTT. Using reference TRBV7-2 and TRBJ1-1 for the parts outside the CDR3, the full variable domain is GAGVSQSPSNKVTEKGKDVELRCDPISGHTALYWYRQSLGQGLEFLIYFQGNSAPDKSGLPSDRFSAERTGGSVSTLTIQRTQQEDSAVYLCASSNRANTEAFFGQGTRLTVV.

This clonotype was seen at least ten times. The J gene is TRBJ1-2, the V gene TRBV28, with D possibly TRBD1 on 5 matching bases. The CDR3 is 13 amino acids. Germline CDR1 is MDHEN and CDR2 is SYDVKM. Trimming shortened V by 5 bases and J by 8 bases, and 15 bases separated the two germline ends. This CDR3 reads CASSTPVGDGYTF. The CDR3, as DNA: TGTGCCAGCAGTACCCCAGTAGGGGACGGCTACACCTTC.

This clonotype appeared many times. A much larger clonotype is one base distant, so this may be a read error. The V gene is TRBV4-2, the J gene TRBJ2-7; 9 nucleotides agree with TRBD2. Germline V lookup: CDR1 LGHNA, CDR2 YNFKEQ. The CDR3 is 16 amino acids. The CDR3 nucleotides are TGTGCCAGCAGCCAAGATAGAAAGAGCGGGAGGTACGAGCACTACTTC. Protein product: CASSQDRKSGRYEHYF.

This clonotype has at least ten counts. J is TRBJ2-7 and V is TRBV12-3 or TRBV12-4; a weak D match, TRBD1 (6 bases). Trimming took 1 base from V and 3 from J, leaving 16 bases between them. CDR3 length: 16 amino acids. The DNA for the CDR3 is TGTGCCAGCAGTTTAGGAGCGAGACAGGCCCTCTACGAGCAGTACTTC. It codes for CASSLGARQALYEQYF.

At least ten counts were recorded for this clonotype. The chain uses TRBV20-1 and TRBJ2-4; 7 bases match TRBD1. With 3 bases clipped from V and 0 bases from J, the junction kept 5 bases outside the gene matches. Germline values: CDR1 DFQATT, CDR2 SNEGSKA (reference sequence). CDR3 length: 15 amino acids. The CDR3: CSASGTVLAKNIQYF. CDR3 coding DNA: TGCAGTGCTAGCGGGACAGTTCTAGCCAAAAACATTCAGTACTTC.

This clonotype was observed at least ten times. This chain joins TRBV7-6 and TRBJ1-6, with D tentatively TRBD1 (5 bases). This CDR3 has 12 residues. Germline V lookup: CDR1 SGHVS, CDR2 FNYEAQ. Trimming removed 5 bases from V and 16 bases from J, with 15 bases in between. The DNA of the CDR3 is TGTGCCAGCAGCGCGGTGGGGCAAGTACTCCACTTT. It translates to CASSAVGQVLHF.

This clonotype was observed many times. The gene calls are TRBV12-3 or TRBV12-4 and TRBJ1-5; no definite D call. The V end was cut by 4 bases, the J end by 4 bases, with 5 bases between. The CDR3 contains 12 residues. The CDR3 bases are TGTGCCAGCAGTTCCACTAATCAGCCCCAGCATTTT. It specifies CASSSTNQPQHF.

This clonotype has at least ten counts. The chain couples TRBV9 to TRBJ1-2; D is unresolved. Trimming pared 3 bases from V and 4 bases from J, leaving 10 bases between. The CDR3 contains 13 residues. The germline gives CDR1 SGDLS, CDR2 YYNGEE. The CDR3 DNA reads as TGTGCCAGCAGCGCTAGAGACACCTATGGCTACACCTTC. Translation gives CASSARDTYGYTF.

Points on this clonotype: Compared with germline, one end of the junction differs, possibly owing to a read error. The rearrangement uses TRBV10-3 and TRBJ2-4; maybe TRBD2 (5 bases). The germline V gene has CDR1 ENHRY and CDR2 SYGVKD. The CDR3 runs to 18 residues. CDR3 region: CTISPSPGSILAKNIQYF. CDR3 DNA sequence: TGTACCATCAGTCCCTCCCCGGGATCCATACTAGCCAAAAACATTCAGTACTTC.

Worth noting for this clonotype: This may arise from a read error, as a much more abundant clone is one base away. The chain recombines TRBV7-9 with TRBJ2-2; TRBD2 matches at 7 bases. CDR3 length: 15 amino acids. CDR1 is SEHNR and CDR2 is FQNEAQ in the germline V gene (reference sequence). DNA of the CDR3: TGTGCCAGCACTGGACTAGGGGAGAACACCTGGGAGCTGTTTTTT. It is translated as CASTGLGENTWELFF.

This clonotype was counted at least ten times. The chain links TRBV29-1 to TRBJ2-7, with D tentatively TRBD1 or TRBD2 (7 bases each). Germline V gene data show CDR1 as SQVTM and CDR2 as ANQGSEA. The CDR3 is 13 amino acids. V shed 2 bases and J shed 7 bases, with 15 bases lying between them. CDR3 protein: CSVEQGGVREQYF. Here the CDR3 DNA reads TGCAGCGTTGAACAGGGGGGGGTGCGGGAGCAGTACTTC.

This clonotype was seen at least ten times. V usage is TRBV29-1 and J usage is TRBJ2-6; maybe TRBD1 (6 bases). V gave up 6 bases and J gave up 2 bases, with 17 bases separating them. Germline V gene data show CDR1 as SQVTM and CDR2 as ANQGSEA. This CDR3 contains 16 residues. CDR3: CSVPGTGSTGANVLTF. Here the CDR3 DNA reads TGCAGCGTCCCCGGAACAGGGTCGACTGGGGCCAACGTCCTGACTTTC.

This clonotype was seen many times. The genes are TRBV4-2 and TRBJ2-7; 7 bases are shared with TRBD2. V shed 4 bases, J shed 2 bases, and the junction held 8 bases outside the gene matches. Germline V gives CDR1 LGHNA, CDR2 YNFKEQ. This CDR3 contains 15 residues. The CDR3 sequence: CASSPFRREPYEQYF. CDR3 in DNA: TGTGCCAGCAGCCCGTTCAGGCGGGAGCCCTACGAGCAGTACTTC.

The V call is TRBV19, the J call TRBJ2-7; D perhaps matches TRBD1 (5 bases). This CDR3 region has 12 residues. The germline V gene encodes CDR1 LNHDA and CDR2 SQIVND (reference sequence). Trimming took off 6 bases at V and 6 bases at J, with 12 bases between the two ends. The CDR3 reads CASSDSRAEQYF. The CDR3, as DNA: TGTGCCAGTAGCGACTCCAGGGCCGAGCAGTACTTC. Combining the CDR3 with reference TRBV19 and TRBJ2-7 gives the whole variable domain DGGITQSPKYLFRKEGQNVTLSCEQNLNHDAMYWYRQDPGQGLRLIYYSQIVNDFQKGDIAEGYSVSREKKESFPLTVTSAQKNPTAFYLCASSDSRAEQYFGPGTRLTVT.

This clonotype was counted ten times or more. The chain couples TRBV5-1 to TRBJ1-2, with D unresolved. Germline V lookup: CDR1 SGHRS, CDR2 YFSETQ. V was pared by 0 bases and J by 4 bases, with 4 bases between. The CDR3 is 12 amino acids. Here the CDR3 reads CASSLGVYGYTF. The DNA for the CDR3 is TGCGCCAGCAGCTTGGGAGTCTATGGCTACACCTTC.

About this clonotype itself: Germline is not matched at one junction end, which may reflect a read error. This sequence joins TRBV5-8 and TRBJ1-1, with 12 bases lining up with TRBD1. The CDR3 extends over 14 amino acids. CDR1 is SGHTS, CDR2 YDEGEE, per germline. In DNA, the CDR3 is TGTGCCAGCAGGCCTGCCGGGACAGGGGGCGCGATGTCCTTT. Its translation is CASRPAGTGGAMSF.

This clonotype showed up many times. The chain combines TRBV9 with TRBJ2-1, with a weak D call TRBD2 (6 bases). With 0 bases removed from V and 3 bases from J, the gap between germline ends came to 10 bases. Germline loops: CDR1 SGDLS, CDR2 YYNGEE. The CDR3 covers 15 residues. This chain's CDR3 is CASSVGVADYNEQFF. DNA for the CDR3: TGTGCCAGCAGCGTAGGGGTAGCGGACTACAATGAGCAGTTCTTC.

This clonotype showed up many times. In DNA form, the CDR3 reads TGTGCCAGCAGCGCCCGGGTCGGCGGGGAGCTGTTTTTT. It codes for CASSARVGGELFF. The rearrangement links TRBV11-2 to TRBJ2-2; D is unresolved. The CDR3 runs to 13 residues. Germline-derived CDR1 and CDR2 are SGHAT and FQNNGV. Trimming removed 5 bases at V and 7 bases at J, with 11 bases between.

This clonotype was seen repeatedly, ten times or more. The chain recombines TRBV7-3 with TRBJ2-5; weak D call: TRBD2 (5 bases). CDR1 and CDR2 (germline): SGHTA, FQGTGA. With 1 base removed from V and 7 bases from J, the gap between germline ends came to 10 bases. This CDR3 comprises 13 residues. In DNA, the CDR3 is TGTGCCAGCAGCTTAATAGGGAGCGGGACCCAGTACTTC. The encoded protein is CASSLIGSGTQYF.

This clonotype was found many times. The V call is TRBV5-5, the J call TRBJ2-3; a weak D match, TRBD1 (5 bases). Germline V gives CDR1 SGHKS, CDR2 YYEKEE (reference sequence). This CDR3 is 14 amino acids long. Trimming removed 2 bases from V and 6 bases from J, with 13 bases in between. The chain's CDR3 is CASSFFQGSDTQYF. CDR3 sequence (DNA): TGTGCCAGCAGCTTCTTCCAGGGTTCGGATACGCAGTATTTT.

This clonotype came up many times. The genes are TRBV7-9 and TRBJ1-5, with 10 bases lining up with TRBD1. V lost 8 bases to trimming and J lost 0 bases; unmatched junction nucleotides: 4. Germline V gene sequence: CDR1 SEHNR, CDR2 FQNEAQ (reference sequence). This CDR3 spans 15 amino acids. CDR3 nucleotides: TGTGCCAGCGGGACAGGGGCTATTAGCAATCAGCCCCAGCATTTT. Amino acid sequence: CASGTGAISNQPQHF.

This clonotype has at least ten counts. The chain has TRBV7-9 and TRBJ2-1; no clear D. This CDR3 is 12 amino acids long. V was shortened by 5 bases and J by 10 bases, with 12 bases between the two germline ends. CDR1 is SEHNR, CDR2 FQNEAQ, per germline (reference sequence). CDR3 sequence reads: CASSQQAGEQFF. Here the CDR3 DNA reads TGTGCCAGCAGCCAACAAGCAGGCGAGCAGTTCTTC.

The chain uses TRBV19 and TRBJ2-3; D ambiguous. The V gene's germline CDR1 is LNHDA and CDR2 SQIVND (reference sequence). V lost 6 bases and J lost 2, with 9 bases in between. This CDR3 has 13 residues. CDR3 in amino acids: CASSSWVTDTQYF. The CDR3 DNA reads TGTGCCAGTAGCTCATGGGTCACAGATACGCAGTATTTT.

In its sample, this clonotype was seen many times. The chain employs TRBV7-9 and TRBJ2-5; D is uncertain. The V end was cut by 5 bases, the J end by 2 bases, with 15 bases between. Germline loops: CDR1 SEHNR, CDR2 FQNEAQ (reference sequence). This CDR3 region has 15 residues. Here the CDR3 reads CASSPGLTSQETQYF. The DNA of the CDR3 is TGTGCCAGCAGCCCTGGGTTGACATCGCAAGAGACCCAGTACTTC.